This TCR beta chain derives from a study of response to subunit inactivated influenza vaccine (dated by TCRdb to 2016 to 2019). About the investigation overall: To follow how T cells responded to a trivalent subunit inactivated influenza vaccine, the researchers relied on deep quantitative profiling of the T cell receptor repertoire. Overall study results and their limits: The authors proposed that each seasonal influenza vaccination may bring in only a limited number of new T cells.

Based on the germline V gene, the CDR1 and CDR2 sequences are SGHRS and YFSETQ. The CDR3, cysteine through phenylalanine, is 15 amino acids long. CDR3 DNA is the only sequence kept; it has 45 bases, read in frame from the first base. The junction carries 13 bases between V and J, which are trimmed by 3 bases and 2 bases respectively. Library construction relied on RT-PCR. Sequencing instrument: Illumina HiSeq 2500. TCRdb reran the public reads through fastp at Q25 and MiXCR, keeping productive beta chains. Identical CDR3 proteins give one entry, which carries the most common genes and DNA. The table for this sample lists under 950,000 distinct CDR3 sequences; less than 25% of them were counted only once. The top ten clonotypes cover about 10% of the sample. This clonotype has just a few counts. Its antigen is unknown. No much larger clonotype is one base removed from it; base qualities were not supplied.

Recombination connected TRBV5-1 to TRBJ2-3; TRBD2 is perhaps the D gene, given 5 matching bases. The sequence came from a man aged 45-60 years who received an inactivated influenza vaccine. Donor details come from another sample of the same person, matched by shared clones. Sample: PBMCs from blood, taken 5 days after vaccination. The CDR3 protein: CASSSPGSPTDTQYF. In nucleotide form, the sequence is TGCGCCAGCAGCTCTCCTGGGAGTCCCACAGATACGCAGTATTTT. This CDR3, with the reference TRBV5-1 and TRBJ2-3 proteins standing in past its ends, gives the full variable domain KAGVTQTPRYLIKTRGQQVTLSCSPISGHRSVSWYQQTPGQGLQFLFEYFSETQRNKGNFPGRFSGRQFSNSRSEMNVSTLELGDSALYLCASSSPGSPTDTQYFGPGTRLTVL.